The present TCR beta chain was sequenced within a study of vaccination effects on CD4 cells after COVID-19. The overall study: Post-vaccine sampling took place a median of 72 days after the second dose. General study results and limits: Clones of infection and vaccine origin contracted markedly late after vaccination.

On this clone: What it recognizes is unknown.

The CDR3 has 14 residues. The germline V gene has CDR1 MNHEY and CDR2 SMNVEV (reference sequence). Trimming took off 4 bases at V and 6 bases at J, with 13 bases between the two ends. Isolating CD4+ T cells followed about 10 days of culture. Every participant took two doses of the BNT162b2 or mRNA-1273 vaccine. TCRdb keeps only in-frame clones here, not all; method: immunoSEQ multiplex PCR. The profile shows roughly 45,000 clones, 72% of them singletons. The sequenced sample was CD4+ T cells from PBMCs cultured without peptide, obtained after COVID-19 vaccination. The V call is TRBV27, the J call TRBJ1-3; D perhaps matches TRBD1 (5 bases). This receptor was identified in a human donor who received a COVID-19 vaccine. The CDR3 region is CASSSGTSQNTIYF. The CDR3 nucleotides read TGTGCCAGCAGTTCCGGGACTAGCCAAAACACCATATATTTT.